This T cell receptor (beta chain) was identified during a study of CD8+ T cells in alopecia areata. Study results and limitations: TCR sharing was clearer in mice than between patients, perhaps partly owing to patient HLA diversity. Resident alphabeta T cells of normal skin are also sequenced in scalp samples. Affected scalp, especially in alopecia totalis/universalis, had a higher clonality than normal scalp did.

Sequencing used cDNA as its template, made by extracting RNA and reverse transcribing it. Here immunoSEQ multiplex PCR was the method, and the copy in TCRdb shows in-frame clones only, minus some. Here the sample spans about 110,000 clones, roughly 60% being singletons. Looked up from germline, CDR1 is SQVTM and CDR2 is ANQGSEA. This CDR3 comprises 16 residues. Trimming pared 3 bases from V and 0 bases from J, leaving 16 bases between. PBMC-derived CD4+ and CD8+ T cells were sorted. About this clone itself: Its specificity is not known.

V is TRBV29-1 and J is TRBJ2-3, with D tentatively TRBD2 (5 bases). The source of this sequence is a human donor in good health. Sequencing was carried out using CD8+ T cells sorted from blood. CDR3 region: CSVESGQWRSTDTQYF. The CDR3 coding sequence is TGCAGCGTTGAGTCGGGTCAATGGAGGAGCACAGATACGCAGTATTTT.